A single sample gave rise to the 12 T cell receptor beta chains below, sequenced in a study of early T cells in non-severe SARS-CoV-2 infection. TCRdb re-called the 5' RACE reads with MiXCR, one entry per CDR3 protein. Seen here are tens of thousands of distinct CDR3 sequences, 10% observed once, and the top ten hold 4.5%. The sequencing input was whole blood. Source of these receptors: an adult who was a healthcare worker with PCR-confirmed SARS-CoV-2 infection or an uninfected control (not recorded which).

CDR3 loop: CASSQREVAAGGTYEQFF. In nucleotides, the CDR3 is TGCGCCAGCAGCCAACGTGAGGTAGCGGCGGGAGGGACTTATGAGCAGTTCTTC. The rearrangement links TRBV4-3 to TRBJ2-1; 9 bases align to TRBD2. This CDR3 is 18 amino acids long. The V gene end was trimmed by 2 bases and the J gene end by 8 bases; junction bases not matched to a gene: 16. The germline V gene encodes CDR1 LGHNA and CDR2 YSLEER.

In its sample, this clonotype was seen many times. The chain uses TRBV4-2 and TRBJ2-1, with D unclear. Trimming shortened V by 4 bases and J by 6 bases, and 19 bases separated the two germline ends. Germline CDR1 LGHNA, CDR2 YNFKEQ. The CDR3 covers 16 residues. CDR3 sequence (DNA): TGTGCCAGCAGCCCGCGCCACTATCAGTCTTTCAATGAGCAGTTCTTC. Translated, it gives CASSPRHYQSFNEQFF.

This clonotype was counted a few times. V is TRBV29-1 and J is TRBJ2-3; no reliable D call. CDR1 SQVTM and CDR2 ANQGSEA come from the germline V gene. The V end lost 4 bases, the J end lost 4 bases, and 6 bases lay between the germline ends. This CDR3 contains 11 residues. In nucleotides, the CDR3 is TGCAGCGTTGTGTTCGCAGATACGCAGTATTTT. Translating it yields CSVVFADTQYF.

This clonotype was picked up many times. J is TRBJ1-5 and V is TRBV11-2; no clear D gene. V shed 4 bases and J shed 2 bases, with 6 bases lying between them. The germline CDR1 and CDR2 sequences are SGHAT and FQNNGV. The length of the CDR3 is 13 residues. The CDR3 nucleotides read TGTGCCAGCAGCTCCCGCGGCAATCAGCCCCAGCATTTT. It is translated as CASSSRGNQPQHF. Drawing the rest from reference TRBV11-2 and TRBJ1-5, the complete variable domain is EAGVAQSPRYKIIEKRQSVAFWCNPISGHATLYWYQQILGQGPKLLIQFQNNGVVDDSQLPKDRFSAERLKGVDSTLKIQPAKLEDSAVYLCASSSRGNQPQHFGDGTRLSIL.

The chain couples TRBV2 to TRBJ2-6; 10 bases agree with TRBD1. V lost 7 bases and J lost 0; bases outside the gene matches: 3. From germline, CDR1 is SNHLY and CDR2 FYNNEI. The CDR3 length is 16 residues. CDR3 sequence reads: CASIRDRGSGANVLTF. The CDR3 DNA reads TGTGCCAGCATCCGGGACAGGGGCTCTGGGGCCAACGTCCTGACTTTC.

This clonotype has at least ten counts. The V call is TRBV29-1, the J call TRBJ2-7, with TRBD1 as a possible D gene (6 bases). V was cut by 6 bases and J by 4 bases, with 22 bases left in between. The germline CDR1 and CDR2 sequences are SQVTM and ANQGSEA. CDR3 length: 15 amino acids. CDR3 protein: CSVEKDRQVGYEQYF. In DNA form, the CDR3 reads TGCAGCGTAGAAAAAGATCGACAGGTCGGGTACGAGCAGTACTTC.

This clonotype occurred many times. The chain is built from TRBV2 and TRBJ1-6; 7 nucleotides agree with TRBD1. Germline-derived CDR1 and CDR2 are SNHLY and FYNNEI. V shed 9 bases and J 7 bases; nucleotides not matched to a gene: 12. This CDR3 is 15 amino acids long. The CDR3 loop is CASQNLGTENSPLHF. The CDR3 DNA reads TGTGCCAGTCAAAACCTAGGGACAGAGAATTCACCCCTCCACTTT.

This clonotype was observed many times. V and J are TRBV7-2 and TRBJ2-7; D gene uncertain. The CDR3 sequence is 13 residues long. The germline V gene encodes CDR1 SGHTA and CDR2 FQGNSA. With 3 bases removed from V and 6 bases from J, the gap between germline ends came to 12 bases. This CDR3 reads CASSFIPSAEQYF. The DNA for the CDR3 is TGTGCCAGCAGCTTCATCCCCAGCGCCGAGCAGTACTTC. The full variable domain, its missing parts supplied by reference TRBV7-2 and TRBJ2-7, is GAGVSQSPSNKVTEKGKDVELRCDPISGHTALYWYRQSLGQGLEFLIYFQGNSAPDKSGLPSDRFSAERTGGSVSTLTIQRTQQEDSAVYLCASSFIPSAEQYFGPGTRLTVT.

The table lists this clonotype with a few counts. The rearrangement uses TRBV12-3 or TRBV12-4 and TRBJ2-7; D may be TRBD2 (5 bases). The CDR3 runs 15 residues. V gave up 3 bases and J gave up 2 bases, with 14 bases separating them. CDR3 bases: TGTGCCAGCAGTTTGGGTAGCGCCTATCCCTACGAGCAGTACTTC. As protein: CASSLGSAYPYEQYF.

This clonotype came up a few times. This chain connects TRBV14 to TRBJ2-2, with 7 bases that match TRBD1. The CDR3 extends over 15 amino acids. V lost 2 bases to trimming and J lost 4 bases; unmatched junction nucleotides: 4. Germline V gene lookup returns CDR1 SGHDN and CDR2 FVKESK. The CDR3 loop reads CASSQLQGFTGELFF. CDR3 sequence (DNA): TGTGCCAGCAGCCAACTACAGGGGTTCACCGGGGAGCTGTTTTTT. The variable domain in full, with the rest retrieved from reference TRBV14 and TRBJ2-2, is EAGVTQFPSHSVIEKGQTVTLRCDPISGHDNLYWYRRVMGKEIKFLLHFVKESKQDESGMPNNRFLAERTGGTYSTLKVQPAELEDSGVYFCASSQLQGFTGELFFGEGSRLTVL.

The gene calls are TRBV11-2 and TRBJ2-7; D unclear. The CDR3 length is 12 residues. The germline V and J ends were trimmed by 6 bases and 5 bases, with 11 bases remaining between them. Germline CDR1 reads SGHAT; CDR2 reads FQNNGV. The CDR3 DNA reads as TGTGCCAGCAGTCCCCCATTCCACGAGCAGTACTTC. Translated: CASSPPFHEQYF.

At least ten counts were recorded for this clonotype. The V and J genes are TRBV18 and TRBJ1-1; D gene uncertain. Germline CDR1 and CDR2: KGHSH and LQKENI. CDR3 size: 14 residues. Between the trimmed V and J ends, which lost 3 bases and 4 bases, there was a span of 12 bases. The CDR3 loop reads CASSPPGGSTEAFF. In DNA form, the CDR3 reads TGTGCCAGCTCACCCCCGGGAGGGAGCACTGAAGCTTTCTTT.